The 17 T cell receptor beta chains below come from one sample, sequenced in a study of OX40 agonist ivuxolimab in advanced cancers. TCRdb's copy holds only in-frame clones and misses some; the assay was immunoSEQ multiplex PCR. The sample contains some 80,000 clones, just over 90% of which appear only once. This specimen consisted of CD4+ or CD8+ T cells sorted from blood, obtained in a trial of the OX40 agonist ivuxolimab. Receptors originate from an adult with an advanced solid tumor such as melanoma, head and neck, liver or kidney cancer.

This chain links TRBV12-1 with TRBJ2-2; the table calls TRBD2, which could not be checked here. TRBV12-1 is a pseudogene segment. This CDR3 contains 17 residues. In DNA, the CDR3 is TGTGCCAGCAGCTTTGATCCTAGCGGGATGCACACCGGGGAGCTGTTTTTT. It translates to CASSFDPSGMHTGELFF.

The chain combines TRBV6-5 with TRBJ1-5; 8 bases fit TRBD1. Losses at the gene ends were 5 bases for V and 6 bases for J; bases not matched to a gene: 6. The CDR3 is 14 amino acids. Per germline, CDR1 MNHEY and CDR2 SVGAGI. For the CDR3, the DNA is TGTGCCAGCAGTAAACGGCAGGGGGCTCAGCCCCAGCATTTT. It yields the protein CASSKRQGAQPQHF.

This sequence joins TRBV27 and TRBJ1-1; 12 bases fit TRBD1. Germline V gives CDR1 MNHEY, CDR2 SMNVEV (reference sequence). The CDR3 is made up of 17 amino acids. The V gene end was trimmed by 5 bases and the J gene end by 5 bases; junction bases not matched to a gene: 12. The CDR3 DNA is TGTGCCAGCAGTATGCCGGGACAGGGGGCGCTGGGGACTGAAGCTTTCTTT. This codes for CASSMPGQGALGTEAFF.

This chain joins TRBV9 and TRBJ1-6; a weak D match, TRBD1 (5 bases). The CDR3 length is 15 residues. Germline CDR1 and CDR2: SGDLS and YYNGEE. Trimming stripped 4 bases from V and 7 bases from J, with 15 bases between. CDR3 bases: TGTGCCAGCAGCCGAGAGGGGCTACCGAATTCACCCCTCCACTTT. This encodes CASSREGLPNSPLHF.

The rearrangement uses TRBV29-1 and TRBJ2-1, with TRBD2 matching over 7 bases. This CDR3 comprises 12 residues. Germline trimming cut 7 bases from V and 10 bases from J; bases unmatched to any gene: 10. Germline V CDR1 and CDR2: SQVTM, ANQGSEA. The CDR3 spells CSGGTTTMEQFF. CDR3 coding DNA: TGCAGCGGGGGGACTACCACAATGGAGCAGTTCTTC.

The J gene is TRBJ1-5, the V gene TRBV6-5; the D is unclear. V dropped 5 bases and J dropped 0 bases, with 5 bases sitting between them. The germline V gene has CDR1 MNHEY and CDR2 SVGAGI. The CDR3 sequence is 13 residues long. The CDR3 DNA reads TGTGCCAGCAGTCAAAATAGCAATCAGCCCCAGCATTTT. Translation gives CASSQNSNQPQHF.

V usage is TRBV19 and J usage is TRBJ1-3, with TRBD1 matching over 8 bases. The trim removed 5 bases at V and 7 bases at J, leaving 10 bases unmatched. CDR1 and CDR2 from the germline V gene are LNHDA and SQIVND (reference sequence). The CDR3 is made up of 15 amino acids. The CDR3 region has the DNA TGTGCCAGTAGTTCCCGGACAGGGCGCTTGAACACCATATATTTT. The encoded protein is CASSSRTGRLNTIYF.

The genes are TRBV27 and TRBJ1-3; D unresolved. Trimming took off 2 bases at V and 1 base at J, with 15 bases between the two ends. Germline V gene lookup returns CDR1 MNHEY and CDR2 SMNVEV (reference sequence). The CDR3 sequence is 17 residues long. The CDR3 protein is CASSLEWSSLSGNTIYF. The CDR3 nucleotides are TGTGCCAGCAGTTTAGAGTGGAGCTCTTTGTCTGGAAACACCATATATTTT.

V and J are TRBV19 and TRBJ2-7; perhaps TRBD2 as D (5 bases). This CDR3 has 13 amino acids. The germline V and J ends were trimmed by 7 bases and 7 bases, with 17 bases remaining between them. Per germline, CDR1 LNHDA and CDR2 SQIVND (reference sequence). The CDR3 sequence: CASTPGPSGEQYF. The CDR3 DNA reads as TGTGCCAGTACCCCCGGGCCCTCGGGGGAGCAGTACTTC.

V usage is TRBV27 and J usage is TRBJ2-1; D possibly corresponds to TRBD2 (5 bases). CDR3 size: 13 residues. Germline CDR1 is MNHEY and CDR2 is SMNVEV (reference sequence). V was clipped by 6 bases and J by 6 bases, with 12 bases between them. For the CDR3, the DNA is TGTGCCAGCAGAAAAACTAGACCCAATGAGCAGTTCTTC. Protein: CASRKTRPNEQFF.

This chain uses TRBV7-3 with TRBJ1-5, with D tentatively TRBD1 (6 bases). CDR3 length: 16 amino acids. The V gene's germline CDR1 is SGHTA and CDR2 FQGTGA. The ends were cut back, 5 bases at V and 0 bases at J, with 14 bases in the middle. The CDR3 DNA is TGTGCCAGCAGCGGTACAGGGCATAATAGCAATCAGCCCCAGCATTTT. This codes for CASSGTGHNSNQPQHF.

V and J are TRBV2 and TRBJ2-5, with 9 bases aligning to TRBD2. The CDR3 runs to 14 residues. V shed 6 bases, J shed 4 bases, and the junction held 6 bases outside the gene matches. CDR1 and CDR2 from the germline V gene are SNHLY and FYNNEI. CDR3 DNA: TGTGCCAGCAGGGGAAGTAGCGGGAGAGAGACCCAGTACTTC. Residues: CASRGSSGRETQYF.

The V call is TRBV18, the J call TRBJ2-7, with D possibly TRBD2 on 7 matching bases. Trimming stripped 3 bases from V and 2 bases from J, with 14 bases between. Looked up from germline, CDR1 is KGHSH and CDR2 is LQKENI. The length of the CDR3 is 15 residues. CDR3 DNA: TGTGCCAGCTCACCTGCTGGGGGGGGCACCTACGAGCAGTACTTC. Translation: CASSPAGGGTYEQYF.

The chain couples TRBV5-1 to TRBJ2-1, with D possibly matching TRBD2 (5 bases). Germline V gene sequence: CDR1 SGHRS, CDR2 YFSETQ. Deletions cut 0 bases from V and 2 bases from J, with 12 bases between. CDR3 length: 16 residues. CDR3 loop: CASSLASTLAYNEQFF. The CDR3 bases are TGCGCCAGCAGCTTGGCCTCGACACTAGCCTACAATGAGCAGTTCTTC.

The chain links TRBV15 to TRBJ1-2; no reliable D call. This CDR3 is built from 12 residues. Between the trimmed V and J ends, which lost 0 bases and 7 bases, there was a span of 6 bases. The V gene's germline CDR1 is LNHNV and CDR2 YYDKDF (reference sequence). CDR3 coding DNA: TGTGCCACCAGCAGAGAGAATATTGGCTACACCTTC. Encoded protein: CATSRENIGYTF.

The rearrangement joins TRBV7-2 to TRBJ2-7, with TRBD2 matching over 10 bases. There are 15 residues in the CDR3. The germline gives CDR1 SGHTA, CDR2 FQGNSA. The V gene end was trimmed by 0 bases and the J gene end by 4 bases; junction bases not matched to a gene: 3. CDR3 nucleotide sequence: TGTGCCAGCAGCTTAGCGGGACTAGCGCCTTACGAGCAGTACTTC. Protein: CASSLAGLAPYEQYF.

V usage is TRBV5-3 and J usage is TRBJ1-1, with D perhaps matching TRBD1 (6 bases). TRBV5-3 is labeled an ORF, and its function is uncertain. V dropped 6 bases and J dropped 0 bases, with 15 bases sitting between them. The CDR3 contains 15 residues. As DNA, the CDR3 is TGTGCCAGAACTCCCGGGGGCTACATGAACACTGAAGCTTTCTTT. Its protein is CARTPGGYMNTEAFF.